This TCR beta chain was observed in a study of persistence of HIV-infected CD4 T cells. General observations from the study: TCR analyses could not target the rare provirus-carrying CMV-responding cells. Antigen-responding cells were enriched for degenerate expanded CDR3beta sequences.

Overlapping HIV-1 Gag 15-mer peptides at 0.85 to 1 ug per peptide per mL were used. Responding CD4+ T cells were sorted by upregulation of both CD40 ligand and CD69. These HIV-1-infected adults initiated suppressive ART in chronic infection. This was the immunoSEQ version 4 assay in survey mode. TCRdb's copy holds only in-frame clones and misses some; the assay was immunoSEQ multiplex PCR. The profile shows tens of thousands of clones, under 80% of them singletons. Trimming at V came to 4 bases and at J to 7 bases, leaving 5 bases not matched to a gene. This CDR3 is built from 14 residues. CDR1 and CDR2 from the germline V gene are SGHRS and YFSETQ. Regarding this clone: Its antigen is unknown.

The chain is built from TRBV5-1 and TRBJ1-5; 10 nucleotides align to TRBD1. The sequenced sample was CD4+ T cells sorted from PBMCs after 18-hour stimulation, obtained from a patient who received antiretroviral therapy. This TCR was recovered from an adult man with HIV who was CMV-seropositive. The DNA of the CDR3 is TGCGCCAGCAGCCCGGAGGGACAGGGGCAGCCCCAGCATTTT. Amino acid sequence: CASSPEGQGQPQHF.